This T cell receptor beta chain was captured by sequencing in a study of OX40 agonist ivuxolimab in advanced cancers. Study at large: Ivuxolimab, an antibody acting as an agonist of OX40 (CD134), was used to treat patients. A mean age of about 59 years, range about 20 to 85, was recorded, and roughly 83% were male.

V lost 4 bases and J 7 bases, leaving 13 bases between the germline ends. Germline V CDR1 and CDR2: SGDLS, YYNGEE. CDR3 length: 13 amino acids. Blood was sampled at baseline, cycle 4 day 1, and cycle 7 day 1. The method was immunoSEQ multiplex PCR; TCRdb's version includes in-frame clones alone and lacks a portion of them. The table includes approximately 76,000 clones, over 75% detected once. This receptor was identified in an adult with an advanced solid tumor such as melanoma, head and neck, liver or kidney cancer. This material consisted of CD4+ or CD8+ T cells sorted from blood, taken in a trial of the OX40 agonist ivuxolimab. The chain combines TRBV9 with TRBJ2-3, with D possibly TRBD2 on 6 matching bases. The CDR3 loop is CASSLEGPNTQYF. The CDR3 DNA reads as TGTGCCAGCAGCCTGGAGGGTCCAAATACGCAGTATTTT.